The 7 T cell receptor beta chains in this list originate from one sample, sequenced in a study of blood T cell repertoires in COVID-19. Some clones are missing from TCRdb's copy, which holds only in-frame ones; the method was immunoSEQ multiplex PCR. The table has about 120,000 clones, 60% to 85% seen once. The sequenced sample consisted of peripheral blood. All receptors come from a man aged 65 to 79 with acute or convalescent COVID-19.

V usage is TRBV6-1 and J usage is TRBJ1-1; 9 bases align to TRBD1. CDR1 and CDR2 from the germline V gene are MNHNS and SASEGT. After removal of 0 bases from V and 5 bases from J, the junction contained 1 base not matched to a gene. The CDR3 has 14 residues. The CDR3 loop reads CASSEAGTGTEAFF. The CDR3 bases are TGTGCCAGCAGTGAAGCGGGGACAGGGACTGAAGCTTTCTTT.

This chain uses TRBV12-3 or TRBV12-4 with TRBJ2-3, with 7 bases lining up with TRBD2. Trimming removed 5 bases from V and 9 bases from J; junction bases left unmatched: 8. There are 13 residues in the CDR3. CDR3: CASSRPGGGTQYF. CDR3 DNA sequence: TGTGCCAGCAGTCGCCCGGGGGGAGGGACGCAGTATTTT.

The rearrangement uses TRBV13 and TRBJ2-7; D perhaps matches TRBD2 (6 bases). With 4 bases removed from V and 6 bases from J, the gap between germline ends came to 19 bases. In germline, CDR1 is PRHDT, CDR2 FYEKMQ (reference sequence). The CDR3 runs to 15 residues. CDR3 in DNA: TGTGCCAGCAGCTCCCGGGACTGGATACTAAGCGAGCAGTACTTC. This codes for CASSSRDWILSEQYF.

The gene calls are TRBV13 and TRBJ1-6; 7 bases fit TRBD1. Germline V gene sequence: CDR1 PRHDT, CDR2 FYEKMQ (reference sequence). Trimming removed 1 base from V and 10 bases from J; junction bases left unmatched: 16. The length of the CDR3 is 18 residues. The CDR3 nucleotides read TGTGCCAGCAGCTTAGCTGGAGTAGGAGGGGGCCCAATGTCACCCCTCCACTTT. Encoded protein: CASSLAGVGGGPMSPLHF.

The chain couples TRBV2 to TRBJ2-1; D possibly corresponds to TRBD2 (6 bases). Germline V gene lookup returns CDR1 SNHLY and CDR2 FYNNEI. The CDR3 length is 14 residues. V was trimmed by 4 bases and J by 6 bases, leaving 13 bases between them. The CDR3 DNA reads TGTGCCAGCAGTGTACTGGGGGGTAGCAATGAGCAGTTCTTC. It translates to CASSVLGGSNEQFF.

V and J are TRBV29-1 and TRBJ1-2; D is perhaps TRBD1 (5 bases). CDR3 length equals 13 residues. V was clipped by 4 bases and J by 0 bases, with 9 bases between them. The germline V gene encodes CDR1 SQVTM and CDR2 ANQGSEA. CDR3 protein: CSVVGGSNYGYTF. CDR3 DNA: TGCAGCGTTGTCGGGGGTTCTAACTATGGCTACACCTTC. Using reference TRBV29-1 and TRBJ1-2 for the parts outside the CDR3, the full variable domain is SAVISQKPSRDICQRGTSLTIQCQVDSQVTMMFWYRQQPGQSLTLIATANQGSEATYESGFVIDKFPISRPNLTFSTLTVSNMSPEDSSIYLCSVVGGSNYGYTFGSGTRLTVV.

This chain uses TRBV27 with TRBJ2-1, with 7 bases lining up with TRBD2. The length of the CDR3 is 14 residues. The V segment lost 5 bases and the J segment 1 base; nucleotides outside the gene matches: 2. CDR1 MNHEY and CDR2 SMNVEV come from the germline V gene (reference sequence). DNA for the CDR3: TGTGCCAGCAGTCTGGGACTATCCTACAATGAGCAGTTCTTC. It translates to CASSLGLSYNEQFF.